The clone carrying this T cell receptor (beta chain) was observed many times. RNA transcripts provided the source from which TCR beta CDR3 regions were amplified. TCR CDR3 regions were first amplified by RT-PCR with HTBI primers. TCRdb processed the multiplex PCR reads anew with MiXCR; each CDR3 protein has one entry. The top ten hold about 14% of the sample, which has approximately 400,000 distinct CDR3 sequences, 15% to 19% seen once. The sample originates from a study of T cells in Graves' hyperthyroidism and ophthalmopathy. The CDR3 totals 17 residues. Germline loops: CDR1 DFQATT, CDR2 SNEGSKA (reference sequence). Unmatched junction bases numbered 12, after V lost 6 bases and J lost 0 bases. Patients were excluded for uncontrolled infection, other autoimmune disease, pregnancy or lactation. The PBMCs were sourced from fresh peripheral blood (about 10 ml).

The source of this sequence is a woman aged 18-30 years with Graves' hyperthyroidism. The sequencing sample was made of blood. The chain carries TRBV20-1 and TRBJ2-1; TRBD1 matches 9 bases. The CDR3: CSAAGTGPVGSYNEQFF. DNA of the CDR3: TGCAGTGCAGCCGGGACAGGGCCCGTGGGCTCCTACAATGAGCAGTTCTTC.